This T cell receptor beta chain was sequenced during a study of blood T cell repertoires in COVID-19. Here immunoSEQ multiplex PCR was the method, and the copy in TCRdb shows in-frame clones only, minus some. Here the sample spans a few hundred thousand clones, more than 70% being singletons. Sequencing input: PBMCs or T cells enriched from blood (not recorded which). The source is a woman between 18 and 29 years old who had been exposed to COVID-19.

DNA of the CDR3: TGTGCCAGCAGCGTAGCGTTGTCAGGGAGCACAGATACGCAGTATTTT. Translating it yields CASSVALSGSTDTQYF. V gene TRBV9 combines with J gene TRBJ2-3; D might be TRBD1 (5 bases). V was cut by 0 bases and J by 0 bases, with 11 bases left in between. The CDR3 consists of 16 residues. Looked up from germline, CDR1 is SGDLS and CDR2 is YYNGEE.